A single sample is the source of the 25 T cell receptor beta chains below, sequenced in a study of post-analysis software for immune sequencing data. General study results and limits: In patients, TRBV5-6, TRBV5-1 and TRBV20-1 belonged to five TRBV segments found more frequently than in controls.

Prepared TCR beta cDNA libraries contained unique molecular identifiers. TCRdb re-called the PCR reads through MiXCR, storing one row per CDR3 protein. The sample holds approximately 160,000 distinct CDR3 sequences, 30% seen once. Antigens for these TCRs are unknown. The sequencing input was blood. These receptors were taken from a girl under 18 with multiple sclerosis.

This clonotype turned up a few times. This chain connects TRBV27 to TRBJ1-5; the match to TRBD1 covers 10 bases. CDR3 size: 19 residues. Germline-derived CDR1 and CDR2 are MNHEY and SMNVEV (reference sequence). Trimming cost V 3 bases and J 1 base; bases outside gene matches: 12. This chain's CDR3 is CASSLTGGVVGASNQPQHF. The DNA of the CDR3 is TGTGCCAGCAGTTTGACAGGGGGCGTGGTTGGTGCGAGCAATCAGCCCCAGCATTTT.

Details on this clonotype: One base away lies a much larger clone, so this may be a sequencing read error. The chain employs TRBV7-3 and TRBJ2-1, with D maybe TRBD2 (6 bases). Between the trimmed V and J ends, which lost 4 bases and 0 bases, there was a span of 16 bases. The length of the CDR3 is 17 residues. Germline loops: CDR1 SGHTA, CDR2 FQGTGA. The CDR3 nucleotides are TGTGCCAGCAGCTCCCAGCGACGGGAGTTCTCCTACAATGAGCAGTTCTTC. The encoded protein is CASSSQRREFSYNEQFF.

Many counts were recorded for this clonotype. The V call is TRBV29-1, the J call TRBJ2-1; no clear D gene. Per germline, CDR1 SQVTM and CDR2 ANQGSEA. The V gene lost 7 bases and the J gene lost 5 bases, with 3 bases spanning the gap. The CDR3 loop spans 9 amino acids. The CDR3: CSDDNEQFF. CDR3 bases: TGCAGCGATGACAATGAGCAGTTCTTC.

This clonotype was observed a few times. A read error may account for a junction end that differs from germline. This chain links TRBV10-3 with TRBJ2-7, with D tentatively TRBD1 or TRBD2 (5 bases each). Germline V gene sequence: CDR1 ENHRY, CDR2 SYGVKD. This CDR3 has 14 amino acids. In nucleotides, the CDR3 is TGTGCCACCCTACCGGGACCGGTCTCCTACGAGCAGGACTTC. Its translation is CATLPGPVSYEQDF.

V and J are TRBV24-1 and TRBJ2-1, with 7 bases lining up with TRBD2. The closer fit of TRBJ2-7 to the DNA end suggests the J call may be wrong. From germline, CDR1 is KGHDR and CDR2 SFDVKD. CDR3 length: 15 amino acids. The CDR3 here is CATSDHSGPDNEQYF. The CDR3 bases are TGTGCCACCAGTGATCATAGCGGGCCGGACAATGAGCAGTACTTC.

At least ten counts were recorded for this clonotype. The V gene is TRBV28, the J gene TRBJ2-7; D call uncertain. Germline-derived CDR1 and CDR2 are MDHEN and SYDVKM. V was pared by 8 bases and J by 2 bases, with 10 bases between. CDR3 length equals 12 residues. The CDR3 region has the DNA TGTGCCAGCCGAAAGAGCACCTACGAGCAGTACTTC. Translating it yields CASRKSTYEQYF.

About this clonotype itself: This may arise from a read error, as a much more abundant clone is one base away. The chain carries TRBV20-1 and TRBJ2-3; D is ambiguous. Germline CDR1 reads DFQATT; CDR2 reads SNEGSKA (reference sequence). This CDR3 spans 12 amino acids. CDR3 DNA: TGCAGGGCCCCGGACCACACAGATACGCAGTATTTT. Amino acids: CRAPDHTDTQYF.

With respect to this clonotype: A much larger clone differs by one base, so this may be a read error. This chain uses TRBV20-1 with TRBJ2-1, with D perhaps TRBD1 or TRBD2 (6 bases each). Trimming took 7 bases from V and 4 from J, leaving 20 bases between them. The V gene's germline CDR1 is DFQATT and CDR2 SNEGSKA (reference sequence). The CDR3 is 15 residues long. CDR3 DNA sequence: TGCAGTGTTACAATCCGGGGGCAGGATTACAATGAGCAGTTCTTC. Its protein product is CSVTIRGQDYNEQFF.

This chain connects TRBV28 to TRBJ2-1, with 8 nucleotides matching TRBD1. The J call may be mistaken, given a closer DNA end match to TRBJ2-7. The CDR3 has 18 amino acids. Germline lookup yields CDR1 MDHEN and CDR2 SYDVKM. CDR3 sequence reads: CASSRLADGQGLRWEQYF. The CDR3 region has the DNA TGTGCCAGCAGCCGTTTGGCTGATGGACAGGGCCTCCGCTGGGAGCAGTACTTC.

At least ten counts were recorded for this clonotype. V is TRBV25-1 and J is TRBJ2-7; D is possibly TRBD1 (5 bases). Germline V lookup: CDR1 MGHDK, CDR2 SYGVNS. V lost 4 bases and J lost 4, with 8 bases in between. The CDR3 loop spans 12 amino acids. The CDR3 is CASSVQGYEQYF. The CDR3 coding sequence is TGTGCCAGCAGTGTCCAGGGTTACGAGCAGTACTTC.

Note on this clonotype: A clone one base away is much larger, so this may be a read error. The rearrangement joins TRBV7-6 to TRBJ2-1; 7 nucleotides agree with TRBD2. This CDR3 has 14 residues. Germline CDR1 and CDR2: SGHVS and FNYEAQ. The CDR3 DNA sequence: TGTGCCAGCAGCCCAGGTCGGGACTACAATGAGCAGTGCTTC. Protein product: CASSPGRDYNEQCF.

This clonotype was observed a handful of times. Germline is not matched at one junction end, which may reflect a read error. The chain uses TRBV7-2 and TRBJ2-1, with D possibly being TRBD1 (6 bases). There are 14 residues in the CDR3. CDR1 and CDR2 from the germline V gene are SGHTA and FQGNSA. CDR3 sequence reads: CASSLGGANNEQFF. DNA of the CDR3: TGCGCCAGCAGCTTAGGGGGAGCCAACAATGAGCAGTTCTTC.

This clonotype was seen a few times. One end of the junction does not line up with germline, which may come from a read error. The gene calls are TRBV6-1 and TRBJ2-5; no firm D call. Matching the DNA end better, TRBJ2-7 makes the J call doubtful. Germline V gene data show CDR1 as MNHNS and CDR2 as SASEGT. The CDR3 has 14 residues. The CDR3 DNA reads TGTGCCGGCAGGAAAGGGATCGACGGATACGAGCAGTACTTC. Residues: CAGRKGIDGYEQYF.

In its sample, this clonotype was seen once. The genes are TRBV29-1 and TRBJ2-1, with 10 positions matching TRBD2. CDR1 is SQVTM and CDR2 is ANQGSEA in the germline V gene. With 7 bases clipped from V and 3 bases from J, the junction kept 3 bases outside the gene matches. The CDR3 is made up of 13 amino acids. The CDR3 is CSAGTSDYNEQFF. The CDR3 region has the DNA TGCAGCGCCGGGACTAGCGACTACAATGAGCAGTTCTTC.

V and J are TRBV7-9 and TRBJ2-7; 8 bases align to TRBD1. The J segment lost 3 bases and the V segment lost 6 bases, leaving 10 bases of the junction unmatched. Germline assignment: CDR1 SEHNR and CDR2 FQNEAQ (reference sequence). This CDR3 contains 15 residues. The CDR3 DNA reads TGTGCCAGCAGGGATGACAGGGGTTTCCACTACGAGCAGTACTTC. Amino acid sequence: CASRDDRGFHYEQYF.

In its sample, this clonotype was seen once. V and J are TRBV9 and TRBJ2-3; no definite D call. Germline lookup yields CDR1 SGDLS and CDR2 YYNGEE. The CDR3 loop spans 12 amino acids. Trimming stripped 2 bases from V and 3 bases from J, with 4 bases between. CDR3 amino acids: CASSVSTDTQYF. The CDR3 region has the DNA TGTGCCAGCAGCGTGTCTACAGATACGCAGTATTTT. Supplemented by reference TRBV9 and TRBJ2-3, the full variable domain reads DSGVTQTPKHLITATGQRVTLRCSPRSGDLSVYWYQQSLDQGLQFLIQYYNGEERAKGNILERFSAQQFPDLHSELNLSSLELGDSALYFCASSVSTDTQYFGPGTRLTVL.

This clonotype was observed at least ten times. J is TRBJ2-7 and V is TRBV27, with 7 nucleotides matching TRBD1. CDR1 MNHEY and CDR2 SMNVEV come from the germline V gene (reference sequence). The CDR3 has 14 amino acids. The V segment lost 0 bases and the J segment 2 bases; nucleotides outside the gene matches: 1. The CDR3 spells CASSLSGQPYEQYF. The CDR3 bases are TGTGCCAGCAGTTTATCGGGACAGCCCTACGAGCAGTACTTC.

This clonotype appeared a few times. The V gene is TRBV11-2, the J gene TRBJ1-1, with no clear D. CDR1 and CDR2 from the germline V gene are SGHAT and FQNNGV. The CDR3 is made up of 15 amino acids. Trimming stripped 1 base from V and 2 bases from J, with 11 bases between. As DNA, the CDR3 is TGTGCCAGCAGCTTAGTGTTCGGGGTTAACACTGAAGCTTTCTTT. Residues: CASSLVFGVNTEAFF.

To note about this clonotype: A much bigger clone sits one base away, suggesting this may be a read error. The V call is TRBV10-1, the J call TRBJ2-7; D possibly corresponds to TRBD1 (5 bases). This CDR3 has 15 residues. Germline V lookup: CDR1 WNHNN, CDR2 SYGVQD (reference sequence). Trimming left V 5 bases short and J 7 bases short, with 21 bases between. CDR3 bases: TGCGCCAGCAGTCTGCAGGGTCTTGGGGCTAATGAGCAGTACTTC. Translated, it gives CASSLQGLGANEQYF.

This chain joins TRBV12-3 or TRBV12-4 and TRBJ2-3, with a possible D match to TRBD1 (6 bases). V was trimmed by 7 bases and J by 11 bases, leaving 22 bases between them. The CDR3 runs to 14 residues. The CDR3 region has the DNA TGTGCCAGCAAGGGGGATCCGGCAACAGATGTGCAGTATTTT. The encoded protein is CASKGDPATDVQYF.

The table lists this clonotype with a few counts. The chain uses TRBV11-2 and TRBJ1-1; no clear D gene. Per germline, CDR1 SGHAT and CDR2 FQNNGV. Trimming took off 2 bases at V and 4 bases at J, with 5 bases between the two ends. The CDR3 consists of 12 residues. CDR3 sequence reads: CASSLLSTEAFF. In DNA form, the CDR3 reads TGTGCCAGCAGCTTATTATCCACTGAAGCTTTCTTT.

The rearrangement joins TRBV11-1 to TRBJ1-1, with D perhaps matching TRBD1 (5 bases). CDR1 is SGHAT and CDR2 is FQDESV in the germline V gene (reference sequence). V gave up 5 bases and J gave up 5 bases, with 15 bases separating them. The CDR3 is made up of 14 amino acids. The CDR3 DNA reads TGTGCCAGCAGCCCCCTACCCGGGGGGACTGAAGCTTTCTTT. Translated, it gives CASSPLPGGTEAFF.

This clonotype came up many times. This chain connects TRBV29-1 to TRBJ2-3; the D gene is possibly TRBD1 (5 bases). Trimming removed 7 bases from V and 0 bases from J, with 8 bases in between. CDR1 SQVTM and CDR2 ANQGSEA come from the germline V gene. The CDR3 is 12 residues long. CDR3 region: CSDRQSTDTQYF. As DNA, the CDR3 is TGCAGCGACAGACAGAGCACAGATACGCAGTATTTT.

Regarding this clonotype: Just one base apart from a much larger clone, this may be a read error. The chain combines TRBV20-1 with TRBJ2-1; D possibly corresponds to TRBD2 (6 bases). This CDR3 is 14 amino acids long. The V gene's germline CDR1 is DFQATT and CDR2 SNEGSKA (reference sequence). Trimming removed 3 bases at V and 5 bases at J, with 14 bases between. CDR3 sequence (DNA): TGCAGTGCTAGTGGCACTAGCAGGCACAATGAGCAGTTCTTC. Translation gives CSASGTSRHNEQFF.

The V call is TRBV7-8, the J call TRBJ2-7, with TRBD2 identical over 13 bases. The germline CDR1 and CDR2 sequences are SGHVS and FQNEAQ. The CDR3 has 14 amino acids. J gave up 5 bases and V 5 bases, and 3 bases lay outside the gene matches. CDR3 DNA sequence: TGTGCCAGCAGCCCAGGGACTAGCGGGAACGAGCAGTACTTC. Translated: CASSPGTSGNEQYF.